These 13 T cell receptor beta chains were sequenced from one sample in a study of blood T cell repertoires in COVID-19. Assay used: immunoSEQ multiplex PCR; TCRdb lists only in-frame clones, some missing. In the table there are some 220,000 clones, 80% of which are singletons. Sequenced sample: peripheral blood. The receptors were gathered from a woman aged 70-85 years with acute or convalescent COVID-19.

The chain links TRBV7-2 to TRBJ2-4; TRBD2 aligns across 7 bases. Per germline, CDR1 SGHTA and CDR2 FQGNSA. V lost 2 bases and J lost 7; bases outside the gene matches: 5. The CDR3 sequence is 14 residues long. The CDR3 nucleotides read TGTGCCAGCAGCTTATCACGGGGAGGGAACATTCAGTACTTC. Protein: CASSLSRGGNIQYF. Combining the CDR3 with reference TRBV7-2 and TRBJ2-4 gives the whole variable domain GAGVSQSPSNKVTEKGKDVELRCDPISGHTALYWYRQSLGQGLEFLIYFQGNSAPDKSGLPSDRFSAERTGGSVSTLTIQRTQQEDSAVYLCASSLSRGGNIQYFGAGTRLSVL.

This chain connects TRBV5-1 to TRBJ2-2; no reliable D call. The CDR3 covers 15 residues. The germline gives CDR1 SGHRS, CDR2 YFSETQ. Trimming took 0 bases from V and 4 from J, leaving 10 bases between them. The CDR3 region is CASSLADGSTGELFF. CDR3 DNA: TGCGCCAGCAGCTTGGCCGACGGGTCCACCGGGGAGCTGTTTTTT.

The rearrangement uses TRBV6-4 and TRBJ2-2, with TRBD2 identical over 11 bases. Trimming removed 4 bases from V and 0 bases from J; junction bases left unmatched: 4. Germline CDR1 reads MRHNA; CDR2 reads SNTAGT. The CDR3 has 17 amino acids. CDR3 region: CASSVLAGGANTGELFF. For the CDR3, the DNA is TGTGCCAGCAGTGTTCTAGCGGGGGGCGCGAACACCGGGGAGCTGTTTTTT.

The chain combines TRBV5-1 with TRBJ1-1; 9 bases are a match to TRBD1. V lost 4 bases and J lost 1; bases outside the gene matches: 5. The CDR3 contains 15 residues. CDR1 is SGHRS, CDR2 YFSETQ, per germline. The CDR3 protein is CASSGGDRANTEAFF. As DNA, the CDR3 is TGCGCCAGCAGCGGTGGGGACAGGGCGAACACTGAAGCTTTCTTT.

This rearrangement joins TRBV7-2 to TRBJ2-1; D is possibly TRBD2 (5 bases). Germline V gene data show CDR1 as SGHTA and CDR2 as FQGNSA. Trimming cost V 1 base and J 4 bases, with 14 bases left between them. This CDR3 contains 16 residues. The CDR3 nucleotides read TGTGCCAGCAGCTTAGTGTCGGACTCCCGTTACAATGAGCAGTTCTTC. This gives the protein CASSLVSDSRYNEQFF.

The V and J genes are TRBV19 and TRBJ2-6; D possibly corresponds to TRBD1 (6 bases). Germline V lookup: CDR1 LNHDA, CDR2 SQIVND (reference sequence). The CDR3 contains 16 residues. V was pared by 6 bases and J by 0 bases, with 12 bases between. The CDR3 loop reads CASRSAGVSGANVLTF. CDR3 DNA: TGTGCCAGTAGATCCGCAGGGGTCTCTGGGGCCAACGTCCTGACTTTC. The full variable domain, in which reference TRBV19 and TRBJ2-6 provide the parts outside the CDR3, is DGGITQSPKYLFRKEGQNVTLSCEQNLNHDAMYWYRQDPGQGLRLIYYSQIVNDFQKGDIAEGYSVSREKKESFPLTVTSAQKNPTAFYLCASRSAGVSGANVLTFGAGSRLTVL.

This clone was seen only once. Other DNA sequences within the sample encode an identical CDR3. V and J are TRBV6-5 and TRBJ2-3, with 10 bases aligning to TRBD2. The ends lost 0 bases at V and 2 bases at J; junction bases unmatched: 2. The V gene's germline CDR1 is MNHEY and CDR2 SVGAGI. The CDR3 is 16 amino acids. CDR3 residues: CASSYSTSGATDTQYF. Written as DNA, the CDR3 is TGTGCCAGCAGTTACTCAACTAGCGGGGCCACAGATACGCAGTATTTT.

This chain links TRBV29-1 with TRBJ1-5; D is unclear. The CDR3 consists of 14 residues. V lost 4 bases and J lost 5, with 15 bases in between. CDR1 SQVTM and CDR2 ANQGSEA come from the germline V gene. The CDR3 spells CSVVGNSRDQPQHF. CDR3 coding DNA: TGCAGCGTTGTCGGGAACAGCCGGGATCAGCCCCAGCATTTT.

This chain connects TRBV12-3 or TRBV12-4 to TRBJ1-1; no reliable D call. V was trimmed by 3 bases and J by 5 bases, leaving 10 bases between them. The CDR3 is made up of 13 amino acids. The chain's CDR3 is CASSFSGKTEAFF. For the CDR3, the DNA is TGTGCCAGCAGTTTCTCAGGCAAAACTGAAGCTTTCTTT.

Note on this clone: Germline and junction disagree at one end, which may indicate a read error. The V call is TRBV12-3 or TRBV12-4, the J call TRBJ2-3, with D perhaps TRBD1 (5 bases). The CDR3 is 12 amino acids. This CDR3 is CASSPKGRIGDF. DNA for the CDR3: TGTGCCAGCAGTCCCAAGGGTCGGATAGGGGATTTT.

The chain is built from TRBV5-1 and TRBJ2-3, with a tentative D call TRBD2 (5 bases). Germline loops: CDR1 SGHRS, CDR2 YFSETQ. This CDR3 region has 16 residues. The V and J ends lost 4 bases and 4 bases respectively, with 19 bases between them. The DNA for the CDR3 is TGCGCCAGCAGCGTCCGGGCCGGGGTCGGGGCAGATACGCAGTATTTT. As protein: CASSVRAGVGADTQYF.

The V gene is TRBV6-5, the J gene TRBJ1-1; possibly TRBD1 for D (5 bases). The germline V and J ends were trimmed by 4 bases and 5 bases, with 8 bases remaining between them. Looked up from germline, CDR1 is MNHEY and CDR2 is SVGAGI. The CDR3 length is 12 residues. The CDR3 is CASSWGRTEAFF. The CDR3 nucleotides read TGTGCCAGCAGTTGGGGCCGGACTGAAGCTTTCTTT.

The chain combines TRBV5-5 with TRBJ1-1, with TRBD1 as a possible D gene (6 bases). Between the trimmed V and J ends, which lost 6 bases and 8 bases, there was a span of 17 bases. Germline values: CDR1 SGHKS, CDR2 YYEKEE (reference sequence). The CDR3 consists of 13 residues. CDR3 sequence: CASIEVNRVEAFF. The CDR3 region has the DNA TGTGCCAGCATCGAAGTAAACAGGGTCGAAGCTTTCTTT.